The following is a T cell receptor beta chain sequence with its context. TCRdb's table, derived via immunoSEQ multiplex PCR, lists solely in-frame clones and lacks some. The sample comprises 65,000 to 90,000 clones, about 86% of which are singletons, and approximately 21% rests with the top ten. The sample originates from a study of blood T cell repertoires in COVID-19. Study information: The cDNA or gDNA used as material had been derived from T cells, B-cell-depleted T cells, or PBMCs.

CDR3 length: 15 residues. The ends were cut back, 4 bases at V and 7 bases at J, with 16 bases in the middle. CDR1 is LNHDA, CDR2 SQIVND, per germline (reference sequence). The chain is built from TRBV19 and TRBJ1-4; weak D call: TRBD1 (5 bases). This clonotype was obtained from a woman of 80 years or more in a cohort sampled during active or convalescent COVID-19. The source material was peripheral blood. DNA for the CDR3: TGTGCCAGTAGTACTGAATCAGGGTATACTGAAAAACTGTTTTTT. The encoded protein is CASSTESGYTEKLFF. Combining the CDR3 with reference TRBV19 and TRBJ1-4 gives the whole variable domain DGGITQSPKYLFRKEGQNVTLSCEQNLNHDAMYWYRQDPGQGLRLIYYSQIVNDFQKGDIAEGYSVSREKKESFPLTVTSAQKNPTAFYLCASSTESGYTEKLFFGSGTQLSVL.